These 10 T cell receptor beta chains were sequenced from one sample in a study of blood T cell repertoires in COVID-19. The table came from immunoSEQ multiplex PCR; TCRdb's copy has only in-frame clones and leaves some out. The sample includes about 200,000 clones, around nine tenths seen only once; the top ten take roughly 4%. The sample was PBMCs or T cells enriched from blood (not recorded which). Source of these receptors: a woman aged 30 to 39 who had been exposed to COVID-19.

The chain is built from TRBV14 and TRBJ1-1; no definite D call. The V end was cut by 2 bases, the J end by 4 bases, with 8 bases between. The CDR3 contains 13 residues. Germline loops: CDR1 SGHDN, CDR2 FVKESK. The CDR3 DNA follows: TGTGCCAGCAGCCAATCGGCGGGCACTGAAGCTTTCTTT. Translated: CASSQSAGTEAFF.

V is TRBV29-1 and J is TRBJ2-3; D remains unclear. Trimming took 3 bases from V and 3 from J, leaving 4 bases between them. Germline assignment: CDR1 SQVTM and CDR2 ANQGSEA. This CDR3 spans 11 amino acids. For the CDR3, the DNA is TGCAGCGTTGACGGGACAGATACGCAGTATTTT. This codes for CSVDGTDTQYF.

The sample holds one count of this clone. V and J are TRBV25-1 and TRBJ2-2; TRBD1 matches at 8 bases. Trimming at V came to 3 bases and at J to 3 bases, leaving 6 bases not matched to a gene. The CDR3 has 16 residues. Germline CDR1 and CDR2: MGHDK and SYGVNS. The CDR3 DNA sequence: TGTGCCAGCAGTGAGGCTGGACAGGGCCACACCGGGGAGCTGTTTTTT. Its protein is CASSEAGQGHTGELFF.

In this sample, this clone turned up once. The rearrangement links TRBV6-5 to TRBJ1-5; 9 bases fit TRBD1. This CDR3 region has 15 residues. The germline V gene has CDR1 MNHEY and CDR2 SVGAGI. V shed 6 bases, J shed 3 bases, and the junction held 6 bases outside the gene matches. CDR3 protein: CASRWGTGINQPQHF. Here the CDR3 DNA reads TGTGCCAGCAGATGGGGGACAGGGATCAATCAGCCCCAGCATTTT.

The chain has TRBV3-1 (or the pseudogene TRBV3-2) and TRBJ2-5; 12 nucleotides agree with TRBD2. Trimming at V came to 6 bases and at J to 0 bases, leaving 2 bases not matched to a gene. This CDR3 comprises 15 residues. The germline CDR1 and CDR2 sequences are LGHDT and YNNKEL (reference sequence). This CDR3 is CASSGLAGYQETQYF. CDR3 in DNA: TGTGCCAGCAGTGGACTAGCGGGGTACCAAGAGACCCAGTACTTC.

This chain links TRBV5-8 with TRBJ1-2; 8 bases are shared with TRBD1. Trimming at V came to 9 bases and at J to 4 bases, leaving 2 bases not matched to a gene. The length of the CDR3 is 11 residues. CDR1 and CDR2 from the germline V gene are SGHTS and YDEGEE. The CDR3 is CATGGGYGYTF. The CDR3, as DNA: TGTGCCACAGGGGGCGGCTATGGCTACACCTTC.

The chain employs TRBV7-9 and TRBJ1-2; 8 bases map to TRBD1. The CDR3 extends over 17 amino acids. CDR1 SEHNR and CDR2 FQNEAQ come from the germline V gene (reference sequence). J lost 4 bases, V lost 4 bases, and 14 bases had no gene match. CDR3 sequence (DNA): TGTGCCAGCAGCTCACGTCCCAGACAGGGGAATGGCTATGGCTACACCTTC. This codes for CASSSRPRQGNGYGYTF.

The chain couples TRBV30 to TRBJ2-7, with D possibly TRBD1 on 6 matching bases. This CDR3 contains 15 residues. Germline values: CDR1 GTSNPN, CDR2 SVGIG (reference sequence). The V and J ends lost 2 bases and 7 bases respectively, with 21 bases between them. The CDR3 bases are TGTGCCTGGAGTCCGGGGCGGAAGGGGGTCCGGGAGCAGTACTTC. Amino acids: CAWSPGRKGVREQYF.

This chain joins TRBV6-5 and TRBJ2-3; 11 bases are a match to TRBD2. This CDR3 region has 15 residues. The V gene's germline CDR1 is MNHEY and CDR2 SVGAGI. Trimming at V came to 4 bases and at J to 5 bases, leaving 5 bases not matched to a gene. The CDR3 sequence: CASSWLAGGKDTQYF. CDR3 in DNA: TGTGCCAGCAGTTGGCTAGCGGGGGGAAAAGATACGCAGTATTTT.

The J gene is TRBJ1-3, the V gene TRBV27; the D gene is possibly TRBD1 (6 bases). CDR3 length: 16 amino acids. V was trimmed by 5 bases and J by 1 base, leaving 15 bases between them. Germline lookup yields CDR1 MNHEY and CDR2 SMNVEV (reference sequence). CDR3 coding DNA: TGTGCCAGCAGTCCCCAACAGGGATGGTCTGGAAACACCATATATTTT. Residues: CASSPQQGWSGNTIYF.